Listed below are T cell receptor beta chains from one sample, sequenced in a study of beta chain features in type 1 diabetes. Produced via immunoSEQ multiplex PCR; TCRdb's table is partial and in-frame only. The sample holds 350,000 to 450,000 clones, over 11% seen once. Sequencing was carried out using naive CD4+ T cells from blood. These receptors all stem from a man aged 25-40 years in good health. The CDR3 runs from the conserved cysteine through the conserved F or W. A D gene is named only where the DNA matches it firmly. Clone sizes are given selectively: once, few, many, or a class where the clone is expanded.

d_call,clone_size,v_call,j_call,cdr3_aa,cdr3_nt
.,few,TRBV29-1,TRBJ1-1,CSVPPGNTEAFF,TGCAGCGTCCCCCCCGGGAACACTGAAGCTTTCTTT
TRBD1,few,TRBV6-5,TRBJ2-3,CASSGDRYTDTQYF,TGTGCCAGCAGCGGGGACAGGTACACAGATACGCAGTATTTT
.,few,TRBV7-9,TRBJ1-6,CASSQDWGLNSPLHF,TGTGCCAGCAGTCAAGACTGGGGGCTGAATTCACCCCTCCACTTT
.,.,TRBV30,TRBJ2-1,CAWCSLPANNEQFF,TGTGCCTGGTGCTCACTACCGGCCAACAATGAGCAGTTCTTC
TRBD1,few,TRBV10-3,TRBJ2-5,CAISAGTALHSWYQETQYF,TGTGCCATCAGTGCTGGGACAGCACTACATTCGTGGTACCAAGAGACCCAGTACTTC
TRBD2,few,TRBV11-1,TRBJ2-1,CASSPGSTSVQREQFF,TGTGCCAGCAGTCCCGGTTCGACTAGCGTCCAGCGGGAGCAGTTCTTC
.,.,TRBV9,TRBJ1-3,CASSVAGHSSGNTIYF,TGTGCCAGCAGCGTCGCGGGACATTCCTCTGGAAACACCATATATTTT
.,few,TRBV4-3,TRBJ2-5,CASSELWAGWETQYF,TGCGCCAGCAGCGAACTGTGGGCGGGTTGGGAGACCCAGTACTTC
.,few,TRBV19,TRBJ2-5,CASRTWKFGETQYF,TGTGCCAGTAGAACCTGGAAGTTCGGAGAGACCCAGTACTTC
.,few,TRBV5-1,TRBJ2-1,CASSLKVAGTDEQFF,TGCGCCAGCAGCTTGAAAGTCGCGGGGACGGATGAGCAGTTCTTC
TRBD2,few,TRBV7-2,TRBJ2-1,CASTPMIGGVYEQFF,TGTGCCAGCACCCCAATGATTGGGGGGGTCTATGAGCAGTTCTTC
.,many,TRBV7-2,TRBJ2-3,CASSFNPGVTDTQYF,TGTGCCAGCAGCTTCAACCCGGGGGTCACAGATACGCAGTATTTT
TRBD1,.,TRBV7-3,TRBJ2-3,CASSLDRGSTDTQYF,TGTGCCAGCAGCTTGGACAGGGGCTCAACAGATACGCAGTATTTT
.,few,TRBV6-1,TRBJ1-2,CASHELGLYGYTF,TGTGCCAGCCACGAACTGGGATTATATGGCTACACCTTC
.,few,TRBV7-2,TRBJ2-2,CASSLGQGEGELFF,TGTGCCAGCAGCTTAGGCCAGGGAGAAGGGGAGCTGTTTTTT
.,.,TRBV7-3,TRBJ2-3,CASSLTARGRGTDTQYF,TGTGCCAGCAGCTTAACGGCTCGGGGACGTGGCACAGATACGCAGTATTTT
TRBD1,few,TRBV25-1,TRBJ1-2,CASSDGGQGALGYTF,TGTGCCAGCAGTGATGGGGGACAGGGGGCTCTAGGCTACACCTTC
.,few,TRBV23-1,TRBJ1-5,CASSTPAANPNQPQHF,TGCGCCAGCAGTACCCCGGCCGCTAACCCCAATCAGCCCCAGCATTTT
TRBD1,few,TRBV25-1,TRBJ2-7,CASSEAGGPYEQYF,TGTGCCAGCAGTGAAGCAGGGGGCCCTTACGAGCAGTACTTC
TRBD1,.,TRBV10-1,TRBJ1-1,CASSDPGQGKTEAFF,TGCGCCAGCAGTGACCCAGGACAGGGTAAAACTGAAGCTTTCTTT
TRBD2,few,TRBV28,TRBJ2-5,CASSYRLAAQETQYF,TGTGCCAGCAGCTATCGACTAGCCGCCCAGGAGACCCAGTACTTC
TRBD1,.,TRBV6-5,TRBJ2-3,CASSRQGLTDTQYF,TGTGCCAGCAGCCGACAGGGCCTCACAGATACGCAGTATTTT
.,few,TRBV18,TRBJ2-6,CASSPGTSGANVLTF,TGTGCCAGCTCACCTGGGACCTCTGGGGCCAACGTCCTGACTTTC
.,few,TRBV10-1,TRBJ2-5,CASSEEGQETQYF,TGCGCCAGCAGTGAGGAGGGTCAGGAGACCCAGTACTTC
.,.,TRBV15,TRBJ1-3,CATSRDAGSGNTIYF,TGTGCCACCAGCAGAGATGCGGGCTCTGGAAACACCATATATTTT
.,few,TRBV7-2,TRBJ1-2,CASSLVTADLGYTF,TGTGCCAGCAGCTTAGTAACGGCGGACCTTGGCTACACCTTC
TRBD2,once,TRBV5-6,TRBJ2-2,CASSLVGLAGPTGELFF,TGTGCCAGCAGCTTGGTGGGTCTAGCGGGACCCACCGGGGAGCTGTTTTTT
TRBD1,many,TRBV7-3,TRBJ2-5,CASSPGTAQETQYF,TGTGCCAGCAGCCCAGGGACAGCGCAAGAGACCCAGTACTTC
TRBD1,few,TRBV29-1,TRBJ2-2,CSVASGTVNTGELFF,TGCAGCGTTGCCTCGGGGACAGTCAACACCGGGGAGCTGTTTTTT
.,few,TRBV19,TRBJ2-5,CASSMAGRQETQYF,TGTGCCAGTAGTATGGCGGGTCGCCAAGAGACCCAGTACTTC
.,.,TRBV10-3,TRBJ2-1,CAISGKLGLSNEQFF,TGTGCCATCAGTGGAAAACTAGGGCTGTCCAATGAGCAGTTCTTC
.,many,TRBV7-2,TRBJ2-3,CASSLVGVDTQYF,TGTGCCAGCAGCTTAGTGGGCGTGGATACGCAGTATTTT
TRBD1,.,TRBV28,TRBJ1-5,CASSWTGDHQPQHF,TGTGCCAGCAGTTGGACAGGGGACCATCAGCCCCAGCATTTT
.,few,TRBV10-3,TRBJ1-1,CAIRGEGGNEAFF,TGTGCCATCAGAGGGGAAGGGGGGAATGAAGCTTTCTTT
.,few,TRBV11-1,TRBJ2-1,CASSPLGVNEQFF,TGTGCCAGCAGCCCACTCGGGGTGAATGAGCAGTTCTTC
.,few,TRBV30,TRBJ1-2,CAWSARGASNYGYTF,TGTGCCTGGAGTGCCCGGGGGGCTTCTAACTATGGCTACACCTTC
TRBD2,.,TRBV9,TRBJ2-1,CASSVGPGLESYNEQFF,TGTGCCAGCAGCGTTGGCCCGGGACTAGAATCTTACAATGAGCAGTTCTTC
.,.,TRBV4-1,TRBJ2-3,CASSQVGLSTDTQYF,TGCGCCAGCAGCCAAGTGGGTCTCTCCACAGATACGCAGTATTTT
TRBD2,few,TRBV13,TRBJ2-3,CASSLSRLAGGRMADTQYF,TGTGCCAGCAGCTTAAGTCGTCTAGCGGGAGGGAGAATGGCAGATACGCAGTATTTT
.,few,TRBV7-2,TRBJ2-5,CASSLGAVQETQYF,TGTGCCAGCAGCTTAGGGGCAGTACAAGAGACCCAGTACTTC
TRBD2,.,TRBV9,TRBJ2-3,CASSVRLAGGMADTQYF,TGTGCCAGCAGCGTGAGACTAGCGGGAGGTATGGCAGATACGCAGTATTTT
TRBD1,.,TRBV30,TRBJ1-5,CAWSGGTGPNQPQHF,TGTGCCTGGAGTGGGGGGACAGGGCCCAATCAGCCCCAGCATTTT
.,few,TRBV30,TRBJ1-3,CAWNGPPPGNTIYF,TGTGCCTGGAACGGCCCACCACCTGGAAACACCATATATTTT
TRBD2,few,TRBV7-2,TRBJ2-7,CASSWSGGQSYEQYF,TGTGCCAGCAGCTGGAGCGGGGGGCAATCCTACGAGCAGTACTTC
TRBD2,few,TRBV7-2,TRBJ2-1,CASSLGGRLSNEQFF,TGTGCCAGCAGCTTAGGCGGGAGGCTAAGCAATGAGCAGTTCTTC
TRBD1,few,TRBV7-9,TRBJ2-1,CASSFYRDRGVIEQFF,TGTGCCAGCAGCTTTTACCGGGACAGGGGGGTAATAGAGCAGTTCTTC
.,.,TRBV20-1,TRBJ2-5,CSVAGETQYF,TGCAGTGTCGCAGGAGAGACCCAGTACTTC
.,few,TRBV11-2,TRBJ2-4,CASSLDRKGKAKNIQYF,TGTGCCAGCAGCTTAGATAGGAAGGGAAAAGCCAAAAACATTCAGTACTTC
TRBD1,.,TRBV7-2,TRBJ2-7,CASSSRQGAEQQYF,TGTGCCAGCAGCTCCCGACAGGGGGCTGAACAGCAGTACTTC
TRBD2,.,TRBV5-1,TRBJ2-5,CASSFQASGGAGETQYF,TGCGCCAGCAGCTTCCAGGCTAGCGGGGGGGCAGGAGAGACCCAGTACTTC